Here is one T cell receptor beta chain with its context. Antigen specificity is unknown. The sample comes from a study of T cell responses to AZD1222 COVID-19 vaccine. Study conclusions and caveats: All repertoire sampling was performed exclusively after the peak T cell response. Clonal diversity was possibly underestimated, and the donors were mostly white British, with more females. Only a handful of people who got AZD1222 tested seropositive at baseline.

From germline, CDR1 is SNHLY and CDR2 FYNNEI. The CDR3 loop spans 12 amino acids. Losses at the gene ends were 7 bases for V and 5 bases for J; bases not matched to a gene: 2. Sequenced by immunoSEQ multiplex PCR; TCRdb stores in-frame clones only, minus some. This sample has approximately 190,000 clones, with 93% found just once. Sample: peripheral blood, taken 28 days after the second AZD1222 dose. The source is an adult who received the AZD1222 COVID-19 vaccine. The V and J genes are TRBV2 and TRBJ1-1, with 9 nucleotides matching TRBD1. CDR3 nucleotide sequence: TGTGCCAGCACGACAGGGGGAACTGAAGCTTTCTTT. Amino acid sequence: CASTTGGTEAFF.